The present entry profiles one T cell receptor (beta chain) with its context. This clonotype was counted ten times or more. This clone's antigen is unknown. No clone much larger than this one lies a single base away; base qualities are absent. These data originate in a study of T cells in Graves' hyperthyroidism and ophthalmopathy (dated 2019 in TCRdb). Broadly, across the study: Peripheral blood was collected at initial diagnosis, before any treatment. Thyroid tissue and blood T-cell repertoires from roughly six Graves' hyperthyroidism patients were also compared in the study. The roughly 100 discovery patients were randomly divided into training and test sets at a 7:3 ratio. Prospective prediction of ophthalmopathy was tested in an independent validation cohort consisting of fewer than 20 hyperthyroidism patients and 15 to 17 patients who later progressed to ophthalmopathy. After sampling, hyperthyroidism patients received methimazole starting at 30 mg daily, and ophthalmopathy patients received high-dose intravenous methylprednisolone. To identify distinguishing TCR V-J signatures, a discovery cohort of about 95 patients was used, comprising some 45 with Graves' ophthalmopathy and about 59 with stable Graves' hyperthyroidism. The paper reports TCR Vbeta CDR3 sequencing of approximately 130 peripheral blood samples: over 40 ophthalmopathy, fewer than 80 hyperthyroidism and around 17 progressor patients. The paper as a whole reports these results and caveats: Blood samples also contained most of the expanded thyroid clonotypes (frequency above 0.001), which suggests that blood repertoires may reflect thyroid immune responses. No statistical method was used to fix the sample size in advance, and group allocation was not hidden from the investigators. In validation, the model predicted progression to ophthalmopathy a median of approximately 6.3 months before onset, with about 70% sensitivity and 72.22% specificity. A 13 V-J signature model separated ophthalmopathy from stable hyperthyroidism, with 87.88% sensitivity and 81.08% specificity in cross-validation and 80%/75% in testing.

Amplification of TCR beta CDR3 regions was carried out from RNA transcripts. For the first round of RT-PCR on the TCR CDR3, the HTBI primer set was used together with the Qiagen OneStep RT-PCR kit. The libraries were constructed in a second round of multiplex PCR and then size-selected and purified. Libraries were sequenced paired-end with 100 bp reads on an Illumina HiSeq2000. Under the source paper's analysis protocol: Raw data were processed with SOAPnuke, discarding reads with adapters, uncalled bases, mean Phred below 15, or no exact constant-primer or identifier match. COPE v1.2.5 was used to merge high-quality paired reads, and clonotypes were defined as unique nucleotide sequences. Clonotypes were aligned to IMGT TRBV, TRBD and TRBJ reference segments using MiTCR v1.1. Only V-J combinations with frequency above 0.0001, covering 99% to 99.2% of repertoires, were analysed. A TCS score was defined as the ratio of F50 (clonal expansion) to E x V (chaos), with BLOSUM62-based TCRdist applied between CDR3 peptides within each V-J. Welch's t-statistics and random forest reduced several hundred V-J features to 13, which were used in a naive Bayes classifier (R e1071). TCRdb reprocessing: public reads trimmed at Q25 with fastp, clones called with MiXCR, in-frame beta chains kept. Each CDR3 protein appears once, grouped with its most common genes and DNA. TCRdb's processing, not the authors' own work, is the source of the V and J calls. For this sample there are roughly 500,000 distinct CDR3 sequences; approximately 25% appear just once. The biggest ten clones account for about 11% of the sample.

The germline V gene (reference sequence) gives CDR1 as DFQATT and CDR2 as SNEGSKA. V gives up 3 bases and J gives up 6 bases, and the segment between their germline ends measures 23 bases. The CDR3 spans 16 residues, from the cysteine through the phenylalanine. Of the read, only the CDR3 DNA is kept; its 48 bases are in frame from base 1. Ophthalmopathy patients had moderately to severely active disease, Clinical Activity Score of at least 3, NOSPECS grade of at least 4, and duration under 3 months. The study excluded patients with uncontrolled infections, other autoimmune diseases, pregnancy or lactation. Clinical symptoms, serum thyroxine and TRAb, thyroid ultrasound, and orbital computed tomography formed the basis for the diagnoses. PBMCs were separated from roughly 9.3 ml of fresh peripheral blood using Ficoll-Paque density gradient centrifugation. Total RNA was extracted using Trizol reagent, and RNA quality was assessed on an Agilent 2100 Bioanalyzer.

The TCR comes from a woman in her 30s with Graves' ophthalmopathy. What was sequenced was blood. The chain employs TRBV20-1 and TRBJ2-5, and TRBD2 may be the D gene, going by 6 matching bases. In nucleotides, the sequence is TGCAGTGCTAGTGGGTCTAGCGCTGAATCGCGCAAGACCCAGTACTTC. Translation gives CSASGSSAESRKTQYF.